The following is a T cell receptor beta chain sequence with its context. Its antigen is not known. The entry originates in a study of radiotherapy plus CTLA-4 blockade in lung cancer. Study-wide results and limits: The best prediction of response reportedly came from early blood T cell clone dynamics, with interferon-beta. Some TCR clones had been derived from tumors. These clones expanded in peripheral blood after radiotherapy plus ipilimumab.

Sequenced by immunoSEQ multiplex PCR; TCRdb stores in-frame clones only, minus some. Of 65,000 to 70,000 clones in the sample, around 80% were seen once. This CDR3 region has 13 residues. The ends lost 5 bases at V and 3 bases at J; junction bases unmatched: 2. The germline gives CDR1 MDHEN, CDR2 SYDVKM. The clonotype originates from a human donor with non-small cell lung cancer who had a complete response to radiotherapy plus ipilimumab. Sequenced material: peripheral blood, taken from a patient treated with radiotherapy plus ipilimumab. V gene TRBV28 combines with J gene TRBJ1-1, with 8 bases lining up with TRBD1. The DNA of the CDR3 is TGTGCCAGCAGTGGACAGGGCTACACTGAAGCTTTCTTT. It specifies CASSGQGYTEAFF. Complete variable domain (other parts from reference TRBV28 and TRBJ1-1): DVKVTQSSRYLVKRTGEKVFLECVQDMDHENMFWYRQDPGLGLRLIYFSYDVKMKEKGDIPEGYSVSREKKERFSLILESASTNQTSMYLCASSGQGYTEAFFGQGTRLTVV.